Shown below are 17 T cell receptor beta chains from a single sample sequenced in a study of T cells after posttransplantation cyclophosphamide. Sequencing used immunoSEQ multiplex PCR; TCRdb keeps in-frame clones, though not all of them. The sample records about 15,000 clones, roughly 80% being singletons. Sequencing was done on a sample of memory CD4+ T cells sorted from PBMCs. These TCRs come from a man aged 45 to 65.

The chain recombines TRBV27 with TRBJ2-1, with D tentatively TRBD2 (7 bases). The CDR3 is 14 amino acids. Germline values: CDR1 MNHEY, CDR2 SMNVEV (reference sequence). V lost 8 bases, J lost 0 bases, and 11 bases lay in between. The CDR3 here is CASGGARSYNEQFF. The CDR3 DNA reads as TGTGCCAGCGGGGGGGCACGCTCCTACAATGAGCAGTTCTTC.

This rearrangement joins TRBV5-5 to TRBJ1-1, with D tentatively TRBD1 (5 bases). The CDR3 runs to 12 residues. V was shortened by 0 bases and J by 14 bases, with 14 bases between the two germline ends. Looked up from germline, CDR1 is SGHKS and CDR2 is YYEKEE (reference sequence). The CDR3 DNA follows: TGTGCCAGCAGCTTGGAGTCTGGGGCCGACTTCTTT. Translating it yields CASSLESGADFF.

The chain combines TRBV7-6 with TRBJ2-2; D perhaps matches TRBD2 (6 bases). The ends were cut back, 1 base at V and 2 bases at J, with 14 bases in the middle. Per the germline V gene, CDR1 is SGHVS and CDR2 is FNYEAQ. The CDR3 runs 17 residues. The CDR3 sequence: CASSLVSRGSNTGELFF. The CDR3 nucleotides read TGTGCCAGCAGCTTAGTGAGTCGGGGGAGTAACACCGGGGAGCTGTTTTTT. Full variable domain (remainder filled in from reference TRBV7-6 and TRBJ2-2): GAGVSQSPRYKVTKRGQDVALRCDPISGHVSLYWYRQALGQGPEFLTYFNYEAQQDKSGLPNDRFSAERPEGSISTLTIQRTEQRDSAMYRCASSLVSRGSNTGELFFGEGSRLTVL.

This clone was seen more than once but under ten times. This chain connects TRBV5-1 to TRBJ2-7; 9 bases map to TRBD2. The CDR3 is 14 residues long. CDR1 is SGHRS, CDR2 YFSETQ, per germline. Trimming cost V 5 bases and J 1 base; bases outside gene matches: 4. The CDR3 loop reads CASSPSGISYEQYF. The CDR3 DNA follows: TGCGCCAGCAGTCCTAGCGGGATTTCCTACGAGCAGTACTTC.

CDR3 sequence reads: CAWSGLWGGEKLFF. Here the CDR3 DNA reads TGTGCCTGGAGTGGTCTATGGGGGGGCGAAAAACTGTTTTTT. The J gene is TRBJ1-4, the V gene TRBV30; D perhaps matches TRBD1 (6 bases). V lost 1 base and J lost 8, with 14 bases in between. Germline V gene lookup returns CDR1 GTSNPN and CDR2 SVGIG (reference sequence). The CDR3 spans 14 residues.

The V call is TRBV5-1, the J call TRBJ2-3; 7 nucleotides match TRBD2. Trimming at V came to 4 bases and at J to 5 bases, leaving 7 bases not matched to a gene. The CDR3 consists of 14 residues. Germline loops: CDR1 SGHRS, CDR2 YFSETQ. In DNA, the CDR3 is TGCGCCAGCAGCGGGGGGGACTGGGGAGATACGCAGTATTTT. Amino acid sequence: CASSGGDWGDTQYF.

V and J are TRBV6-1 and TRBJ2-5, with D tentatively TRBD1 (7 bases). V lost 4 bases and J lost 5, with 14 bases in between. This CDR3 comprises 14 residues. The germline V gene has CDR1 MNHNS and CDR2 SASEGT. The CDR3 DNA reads TGTGCCAGCAGTGGACAGGGAGGTTGGGAGACCCAGTACTTC. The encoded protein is CASSGQGGWETQYF.

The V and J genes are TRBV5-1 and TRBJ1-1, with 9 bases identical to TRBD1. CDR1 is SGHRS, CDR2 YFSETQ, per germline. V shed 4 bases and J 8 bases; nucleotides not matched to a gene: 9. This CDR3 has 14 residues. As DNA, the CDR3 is TGCGCCAGCAGCCCCGGACAGGGGAGGGGAGAAGCTTTCTTT. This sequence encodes CASSPGQGRGEAFF.

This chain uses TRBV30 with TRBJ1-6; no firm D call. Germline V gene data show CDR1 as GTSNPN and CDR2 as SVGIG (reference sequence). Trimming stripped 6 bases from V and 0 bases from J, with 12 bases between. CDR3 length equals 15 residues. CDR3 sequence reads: CACRPGSSYNSPLHF. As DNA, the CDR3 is TGTGCCTGCCGACCCGGGAGCTCCTATAATTCACCCCTCCACTTT.

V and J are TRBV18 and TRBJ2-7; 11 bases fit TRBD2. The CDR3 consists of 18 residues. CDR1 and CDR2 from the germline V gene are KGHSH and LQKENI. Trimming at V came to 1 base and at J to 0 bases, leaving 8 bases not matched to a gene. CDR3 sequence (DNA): TGTGCCAGCTCACCACAACTAGCGGGGGTTCTCTCCTCCTACGAGCAGTACTTC. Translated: CASSPQLAGVLSSYEQYF.

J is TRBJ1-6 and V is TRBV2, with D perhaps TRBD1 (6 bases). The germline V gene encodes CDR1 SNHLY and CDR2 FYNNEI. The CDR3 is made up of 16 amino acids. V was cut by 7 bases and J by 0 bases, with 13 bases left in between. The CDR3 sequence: CASKGQLSSYNSPLHF. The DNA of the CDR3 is TGTGCCAGCAAAGGACAGCTGAGCTCCTATAATTCACCCCTCCACTTT.

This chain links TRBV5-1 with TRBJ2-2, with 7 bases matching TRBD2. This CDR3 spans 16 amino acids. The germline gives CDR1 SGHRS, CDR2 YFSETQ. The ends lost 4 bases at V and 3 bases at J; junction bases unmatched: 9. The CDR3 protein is CASSDGGTGYTGELFF. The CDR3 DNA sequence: TGCGCCAGCAGCGACGGGGGGACGGGCTACACCGGGGAGCTGTTTTTT. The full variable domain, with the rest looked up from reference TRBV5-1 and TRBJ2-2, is KAGVTQTPRYLIKTRGQQVTLSCSPISGHRSVSWYQQTPGQGLQFLFEYFSETQRNKGNFPGRFSGRQFSNSRSEMNVSTLELGDSALYLCASSDGGTGYTGELFFGEGSRLTVL.

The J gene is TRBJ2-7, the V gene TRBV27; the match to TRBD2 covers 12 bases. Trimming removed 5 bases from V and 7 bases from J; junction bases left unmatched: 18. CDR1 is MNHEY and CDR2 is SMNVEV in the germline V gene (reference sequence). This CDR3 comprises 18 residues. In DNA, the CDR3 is TGTGCCAGCAGTAAAACTAGCGGGAGGACATCTGACCTCGGGGAGCAGTACTTC. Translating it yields CASSKTSGRTSDLGEQYF.

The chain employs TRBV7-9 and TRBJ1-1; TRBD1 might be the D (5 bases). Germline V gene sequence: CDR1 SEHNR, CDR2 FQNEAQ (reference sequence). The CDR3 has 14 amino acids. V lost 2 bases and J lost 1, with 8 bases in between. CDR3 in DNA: TGTGCCAGCAGCTTATCCGGGGGGAACACTGAAGCTTTCTTT. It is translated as CASSLSGGNTEAFF.

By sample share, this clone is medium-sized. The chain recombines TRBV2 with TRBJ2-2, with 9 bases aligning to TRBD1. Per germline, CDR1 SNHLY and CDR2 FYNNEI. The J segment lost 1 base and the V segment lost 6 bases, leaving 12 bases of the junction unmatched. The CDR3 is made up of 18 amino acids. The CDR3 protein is CASRPGQGFEGNTGELFF. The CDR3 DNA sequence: TGTGCCAGCAGGCCGGGACAGGGATTTGAGGGGAACACCGGGGAGCTGTTTTTT.

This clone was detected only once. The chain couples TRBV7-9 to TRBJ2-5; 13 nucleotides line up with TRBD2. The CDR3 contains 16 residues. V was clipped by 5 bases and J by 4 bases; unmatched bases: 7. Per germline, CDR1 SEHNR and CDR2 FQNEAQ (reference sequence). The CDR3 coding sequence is TGTGCCAGCAGCCTACGGACTAGCGGGGGCGGAGAGACCCAGTACTTC. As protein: CASSLRTSGGGETQYF.

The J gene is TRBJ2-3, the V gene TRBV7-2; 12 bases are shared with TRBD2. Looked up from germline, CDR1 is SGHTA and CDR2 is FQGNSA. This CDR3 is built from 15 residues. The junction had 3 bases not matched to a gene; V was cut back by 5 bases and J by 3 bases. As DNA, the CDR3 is TGTGCCAGCAGCCGGACTAGCGGGATTACAGATACGCAGTATTTT. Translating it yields CASSRTSGITDTQYF.